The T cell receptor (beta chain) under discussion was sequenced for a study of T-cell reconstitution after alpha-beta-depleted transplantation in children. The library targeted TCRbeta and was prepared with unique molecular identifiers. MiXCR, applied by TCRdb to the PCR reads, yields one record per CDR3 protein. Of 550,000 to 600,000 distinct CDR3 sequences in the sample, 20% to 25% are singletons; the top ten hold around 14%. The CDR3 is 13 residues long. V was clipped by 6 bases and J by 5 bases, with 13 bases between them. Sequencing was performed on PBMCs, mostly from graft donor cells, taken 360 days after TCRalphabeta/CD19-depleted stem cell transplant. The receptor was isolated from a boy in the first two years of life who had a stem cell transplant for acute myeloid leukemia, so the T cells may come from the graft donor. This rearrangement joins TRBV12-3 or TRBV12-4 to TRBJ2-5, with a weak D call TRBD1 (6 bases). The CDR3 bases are TGTGCCAGCAGGCAAACAGGGACGGAGACCCAGTACTTC. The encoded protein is CASRQTGTETQYF.